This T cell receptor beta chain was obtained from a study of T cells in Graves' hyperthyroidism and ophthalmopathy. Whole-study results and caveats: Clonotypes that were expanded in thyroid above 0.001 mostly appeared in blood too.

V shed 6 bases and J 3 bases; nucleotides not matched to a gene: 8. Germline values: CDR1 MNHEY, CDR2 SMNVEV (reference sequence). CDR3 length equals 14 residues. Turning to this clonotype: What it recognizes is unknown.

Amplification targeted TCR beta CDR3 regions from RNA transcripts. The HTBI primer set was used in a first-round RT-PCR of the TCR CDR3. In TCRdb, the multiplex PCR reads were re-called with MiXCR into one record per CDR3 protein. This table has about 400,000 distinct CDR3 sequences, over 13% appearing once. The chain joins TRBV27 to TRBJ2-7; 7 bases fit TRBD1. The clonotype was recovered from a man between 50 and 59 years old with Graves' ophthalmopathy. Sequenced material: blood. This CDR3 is CASSPIQGFYEQYF. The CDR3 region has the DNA TGTGCCAGCAGCCCAATACAGGGGTTCTACGAGCAGTACTTC.